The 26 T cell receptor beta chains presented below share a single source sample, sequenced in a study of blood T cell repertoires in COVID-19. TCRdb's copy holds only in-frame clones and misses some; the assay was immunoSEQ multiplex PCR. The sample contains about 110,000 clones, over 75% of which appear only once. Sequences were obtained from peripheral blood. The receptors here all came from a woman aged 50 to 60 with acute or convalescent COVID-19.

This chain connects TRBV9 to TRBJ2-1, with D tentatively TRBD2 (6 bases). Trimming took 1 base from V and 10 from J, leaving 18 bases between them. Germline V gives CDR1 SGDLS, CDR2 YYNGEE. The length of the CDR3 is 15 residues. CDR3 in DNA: TGTGCCAGCAGCGTAAAACTGGTACAGCGGGCCGAGCAGTTCTTC. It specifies CASSVKLVQRAEQFF.

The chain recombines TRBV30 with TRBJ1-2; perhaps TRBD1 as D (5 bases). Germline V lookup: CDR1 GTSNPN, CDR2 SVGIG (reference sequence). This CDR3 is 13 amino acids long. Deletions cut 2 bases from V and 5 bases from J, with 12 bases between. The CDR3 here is CAWSTRTLYGYTF. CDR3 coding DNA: TGTGCCTGGAGTACCCGGACACTATATGGCTACACCTTC.

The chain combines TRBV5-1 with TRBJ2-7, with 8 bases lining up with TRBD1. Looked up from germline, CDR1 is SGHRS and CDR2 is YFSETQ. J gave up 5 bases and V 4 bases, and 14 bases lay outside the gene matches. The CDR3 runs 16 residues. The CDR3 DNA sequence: TGCGCCAGCAGCCCGACCCCCGGACAGGGAGGCCACGAGCAGTACTTC. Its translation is CASSPTPGQGGHEQYF.

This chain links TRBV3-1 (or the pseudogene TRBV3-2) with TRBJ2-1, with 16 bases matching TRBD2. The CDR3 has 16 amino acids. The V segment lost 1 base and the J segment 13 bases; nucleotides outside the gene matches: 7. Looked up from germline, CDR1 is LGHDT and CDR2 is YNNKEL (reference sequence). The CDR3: CASSQAGTSGGAPQFF. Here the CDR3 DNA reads TGTGCCAGCAGCCAAGCTGGGACTAGCGGGGGGGCACCCCAGTTCTTC.

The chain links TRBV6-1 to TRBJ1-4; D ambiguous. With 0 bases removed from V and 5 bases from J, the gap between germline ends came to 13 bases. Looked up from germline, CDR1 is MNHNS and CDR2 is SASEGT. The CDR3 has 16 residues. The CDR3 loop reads CASSEAKQVWNEKLFF. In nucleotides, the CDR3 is TGTGCCAGCAGTGAAGCTAAGCAGGTTTGGAATGAAAAACTGTTTTTT.

CDR3 sequence reads: CATERQDTQYF. In DNA, the CDR3 is TGTGCCACCGAGAGACAAGATACGCAGTATTTT. V gene TRBV10-3 combines with J gene TRBJ2-3; D gene uncertain. CDR1 is ENHRY, CDR2 SYGVKD, per germline. Between the trimmed V and J ends, which lost 10 bases and 5 bases, there was a span of 10 bases. The CDR3 is made up of 11 amino acids.

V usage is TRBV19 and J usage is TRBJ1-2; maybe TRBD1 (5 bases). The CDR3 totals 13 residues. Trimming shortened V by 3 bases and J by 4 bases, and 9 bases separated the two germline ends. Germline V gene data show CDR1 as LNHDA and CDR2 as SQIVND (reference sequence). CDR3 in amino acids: CASSMGRLYGYTF. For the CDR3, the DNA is TGTGCCAGTAGTATGGGGCGGCTCTATGGCTACACCTTC.

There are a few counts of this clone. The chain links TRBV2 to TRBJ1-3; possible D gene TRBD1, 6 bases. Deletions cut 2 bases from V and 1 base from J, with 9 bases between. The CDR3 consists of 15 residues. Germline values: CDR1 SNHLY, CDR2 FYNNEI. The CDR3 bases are TGTGCCAGCAGTGAAAACAGGGTATCTGGAAACACCATATATTTT. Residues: CASSENRVSGNTIYF.

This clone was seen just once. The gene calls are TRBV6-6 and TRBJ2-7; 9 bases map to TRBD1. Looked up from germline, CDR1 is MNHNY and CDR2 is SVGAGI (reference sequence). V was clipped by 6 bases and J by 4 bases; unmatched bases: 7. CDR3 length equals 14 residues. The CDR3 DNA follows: TGTGCCAGCAGACTACAGGGGGCGCCGTACGAGCAGTACTTC. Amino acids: CASRLQGAPYEQYF.

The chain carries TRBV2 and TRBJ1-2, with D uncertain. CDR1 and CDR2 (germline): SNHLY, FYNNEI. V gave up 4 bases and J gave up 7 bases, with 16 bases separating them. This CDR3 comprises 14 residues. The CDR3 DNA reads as TGTGCCAGCAGTGGTGGAGATCCTCTCTCTGGCTACACCTTC. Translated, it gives CASSGGDPLSGYTF.

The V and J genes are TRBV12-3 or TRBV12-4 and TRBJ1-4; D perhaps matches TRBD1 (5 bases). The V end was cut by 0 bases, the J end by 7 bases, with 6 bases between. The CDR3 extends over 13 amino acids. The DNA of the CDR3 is TGTGCCAGCAGTTTAGCCAGGGCTGAAAAACTGTTTTTT. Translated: CASSLARAEKLFF.

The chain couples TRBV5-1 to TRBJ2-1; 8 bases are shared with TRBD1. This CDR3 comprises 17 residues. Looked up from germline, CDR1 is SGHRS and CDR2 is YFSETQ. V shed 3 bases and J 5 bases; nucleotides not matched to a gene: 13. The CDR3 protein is CASSSRAGQGRNNEQFF. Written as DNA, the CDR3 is TGCGCCAGCAGCTCGCGGGCCGGACAGGGTAGGAACAATGAGCAGTTCTTC.

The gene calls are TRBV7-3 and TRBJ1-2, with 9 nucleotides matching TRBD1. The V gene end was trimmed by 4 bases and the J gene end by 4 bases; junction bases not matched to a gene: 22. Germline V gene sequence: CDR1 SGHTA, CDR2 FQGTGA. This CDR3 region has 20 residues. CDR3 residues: CASSSGRVGTGYKSRYGYTF. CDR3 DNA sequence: TGTGCCAGCAGCTCTGGGAGGGTCGGGACAGGGTATAAGTCGCGCTATGGCTACACCTTC. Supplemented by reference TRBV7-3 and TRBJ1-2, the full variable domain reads GAGVSQTPSNKVTEKGKYVELRCDPISGHTALYWYRQSLGQGPEFLIYFQGTGAADDSGLPNDRFFAVRPEGSVSTLKIQRTERGDSAVYLCASSSGRVGTGYKSRYGYTFGSGTRLTVV.

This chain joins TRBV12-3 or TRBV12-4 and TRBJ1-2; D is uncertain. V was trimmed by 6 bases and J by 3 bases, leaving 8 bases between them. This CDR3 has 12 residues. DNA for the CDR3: TGTGCCAGCAGCCAGGATGACTATGGCTACACCTTC. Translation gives CASSQDDYGYTF.

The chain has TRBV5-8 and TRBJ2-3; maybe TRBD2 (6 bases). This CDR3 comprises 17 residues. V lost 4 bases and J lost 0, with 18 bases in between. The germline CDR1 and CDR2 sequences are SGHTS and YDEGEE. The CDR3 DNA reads TGTGCCAGCAGCGCCCTAGGGACTTCTACTAGCACAGATACGCAGTATTTT. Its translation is CASSALGTSTSTDTQYF.

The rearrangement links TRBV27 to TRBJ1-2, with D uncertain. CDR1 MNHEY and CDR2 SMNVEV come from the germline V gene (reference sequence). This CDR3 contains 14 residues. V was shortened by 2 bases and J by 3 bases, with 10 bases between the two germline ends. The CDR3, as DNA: TGTGCCAGCAGTTTAAATTATCGAGACTATGGCTACACCTTC. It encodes CASSLNYRDYGYTF.

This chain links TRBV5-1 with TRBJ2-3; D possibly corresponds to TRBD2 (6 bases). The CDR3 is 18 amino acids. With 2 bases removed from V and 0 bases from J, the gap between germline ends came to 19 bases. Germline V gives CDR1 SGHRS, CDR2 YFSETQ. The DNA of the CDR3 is TGCGCCAGCAGCTTAATAGCGGCGACGGGATCTAGCACAGATACGCAGTATTTT. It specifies CASSLIAATGSSTDTQYF.

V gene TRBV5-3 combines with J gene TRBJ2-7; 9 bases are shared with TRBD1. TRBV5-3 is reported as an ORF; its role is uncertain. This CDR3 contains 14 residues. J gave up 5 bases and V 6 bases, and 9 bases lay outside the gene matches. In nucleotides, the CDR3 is TGTGCCAGAAACCCGGACAGGGGCCAAAACGAGCAGTACTTC. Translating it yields CARNPDRGQNEQYF.

The CDR3 loop reads CSVDVQGLGNNEQFF. For the CDR3, the DNA is TGCAGCGTCGACGTGCAGGGGCTCGGGAACAATGAGCAGTTCTTC. The chain recombines TRBV29-1 with TRBJ2-1, with D possibly matching TRBD1 (6 bases). V lost 6 bases and J lost 5, with 20 bases in between. CDR3 length equals 15 residues. Germline V gene data show CDR1 as SQVTM and CDR2 as ANQGSEA.

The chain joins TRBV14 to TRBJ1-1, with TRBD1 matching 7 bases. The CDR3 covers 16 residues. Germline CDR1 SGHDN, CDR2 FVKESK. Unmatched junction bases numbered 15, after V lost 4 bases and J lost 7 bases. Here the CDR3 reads CASSPPGQRFNDEAFF. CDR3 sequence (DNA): TGTGCCAGCAGCCCACCGGGACAGAGATTCAACGATGAAGCTTTCTTT.

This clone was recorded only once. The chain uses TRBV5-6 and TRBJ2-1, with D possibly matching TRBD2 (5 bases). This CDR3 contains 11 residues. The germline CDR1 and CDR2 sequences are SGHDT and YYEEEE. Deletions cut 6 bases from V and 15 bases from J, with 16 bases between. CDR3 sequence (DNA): TGTGCCAGCATCCTGGAGGCTTCGGGGTTCTTC. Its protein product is CASILEASGFF.

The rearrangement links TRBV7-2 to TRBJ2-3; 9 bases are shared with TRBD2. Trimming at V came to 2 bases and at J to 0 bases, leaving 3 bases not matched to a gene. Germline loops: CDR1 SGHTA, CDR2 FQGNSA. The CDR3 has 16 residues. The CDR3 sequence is CASSLRRGGSTDTQYF. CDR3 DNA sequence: TGTGCCAGCAGCTTAAGGCGGGGGGGCAGCACAGATACGCAGTATTTT. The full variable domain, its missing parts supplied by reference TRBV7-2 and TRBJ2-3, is GAGVSQSPSNKVTEKGKDVELRCDPISGHTALYWYRQSLGQGLEFLIYFQGNSAPDKSGLPSDRFSAERTGGSVSTLTIQRTQQEDSAVYLCASSLRRGGSTDTQYFGPGTRLTVL.

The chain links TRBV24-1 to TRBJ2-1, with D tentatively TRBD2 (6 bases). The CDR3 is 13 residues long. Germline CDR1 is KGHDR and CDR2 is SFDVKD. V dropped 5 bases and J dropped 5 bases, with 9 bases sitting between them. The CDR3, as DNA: TGTGCCACCAGTGTAGGACTAAACAATGAGCAGTTCTTC. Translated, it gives CATSVGLNNEQFF.

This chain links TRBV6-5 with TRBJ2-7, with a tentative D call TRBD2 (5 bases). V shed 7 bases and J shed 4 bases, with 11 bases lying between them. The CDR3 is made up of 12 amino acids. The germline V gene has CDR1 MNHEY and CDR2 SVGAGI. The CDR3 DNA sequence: TGTGCCAGCAATGGACTGGGGTACGAGCAGTACTTC. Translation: CASNGLGYEQYF.

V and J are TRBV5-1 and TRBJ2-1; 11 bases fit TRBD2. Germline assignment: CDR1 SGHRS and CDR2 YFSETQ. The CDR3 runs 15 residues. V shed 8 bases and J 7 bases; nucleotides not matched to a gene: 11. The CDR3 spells CASTSGGLAANEQFF. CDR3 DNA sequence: TGCGCCAGTACAAGCGGGGGACTAGCGGCTAATGAGCAGTTCTTC.

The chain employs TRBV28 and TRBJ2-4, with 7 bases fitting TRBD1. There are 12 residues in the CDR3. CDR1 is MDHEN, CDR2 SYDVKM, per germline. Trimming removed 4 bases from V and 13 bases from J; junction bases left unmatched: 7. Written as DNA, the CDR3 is TGTGCCAGCAGTTCCTACAGGGGAACACAGTACTTC. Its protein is CASSSYRGTQYF. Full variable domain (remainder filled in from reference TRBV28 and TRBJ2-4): DVKVTQSSRYLVKRTGEKVFLECVQDMDHENMFWYRQDPGLGLRLIYFSYDVKMKEKGDIPEGYSVSREKKERFSLILESASTNQTSMYLCASSSYRGTQYFGAGTRLSVL.